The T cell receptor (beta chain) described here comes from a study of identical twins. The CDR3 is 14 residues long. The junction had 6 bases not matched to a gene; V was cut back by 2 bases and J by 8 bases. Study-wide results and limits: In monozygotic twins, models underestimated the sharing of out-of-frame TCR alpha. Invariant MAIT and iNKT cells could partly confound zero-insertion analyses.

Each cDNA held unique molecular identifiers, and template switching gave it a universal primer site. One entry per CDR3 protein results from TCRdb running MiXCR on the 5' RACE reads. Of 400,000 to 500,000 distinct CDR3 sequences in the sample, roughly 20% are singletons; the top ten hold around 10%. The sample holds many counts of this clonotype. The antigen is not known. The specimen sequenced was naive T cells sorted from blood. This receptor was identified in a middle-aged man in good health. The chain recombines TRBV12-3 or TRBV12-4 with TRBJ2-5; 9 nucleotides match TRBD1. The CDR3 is CASSLTGQGETQYF. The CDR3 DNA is TGTGCCAGCAGTTTAACGGGACAGGGTGAAACCCAGTACTTC.